A selection of T cell receptor beta chains follows, all from one sample in a study of control samples from healthy donors and cancer patients. The data were produced by immunoSEQ multiplex PCR, yet TCRdb's version contains in-frame clones alone and is incomplete. The sample lists around 67,000 clones, approximately 89% seen once, with approximately 5.1% in the top ten. Sequenced: PBMCs. Source of these receptors: a man aged 60 to 69 with colorectal cancer. CDR3s include the opening cysteine and the closing phenylalanine or tryptophan. The D gene is left open where the match is weak. The size field is filled for only some rows; it gives once, few, many or a size class.

abundance,d_gene,j_gene,v_gene,CDR3nt,CDR3aa
NA,NA,TRBJ2-3,TRBV7-9,TGTGCCAGCAGCTTTAAGCGCCGGGTAGGAGATACGCAGTATTTT,CASSFKRRVGDTQYF
few,TRBD1,TRBJ2-7,TRBV2,TGTGCCAGCAGTGATAAACAGGGGTACTACGAGCAGTACTTC,CASSDKQGYYEQYF
NA,NA,TRBJ2-7,TRBV7-9,TGTGCCAGCAGCTTGGGGGGAGACGAGCAGTACTTC,CASSLGGDEQYF
NA,NA,TRBJ2-6,TRBV28,TGTGCCAGCAGGGGGGTAGTCCTGACTTTC,CASRGVVLTF
NA,TRBD1,TRBJ2-1,TRBV4-3,TGCGCCAGCAGCCAAGAGGACAGGGGGCGCCGAGTTGAGCAGTTCTTC,CASSQEDRGRRVEQFF
NA,TRBD1,TRBJ1-2,TRBV7-2,TGTGCCAGCAGCCTCCAGACAGGGGGCATCTATGGCTACACCTTC,CASSLQTGGIYGYTF
NA,TRBD2,TRBJ2-3,TRBV5-1,TGCGCCAGCAGGGCGCGGACTAGCGGGGGGCCTACCACAGATACGCAGTATTTT,CASRARTSGGPTTDTQYF
NA,NA,TRBJ2-2,TRBV6-5,TGTGCCAGCAGTTACTCGAACAGGAACACCGGGGAGCTGTTTTTT,CASSYSNRNTGELFF
NA,TRBD1,TRBJ1-2,TRBV6-6,TGTGCCAGCGCTGGGACAGGGGATTATGGCTACACCTTC,CASAGTGDYGYTF
NA,NA,TRBJ2-1,TRBV9,TGTGCCAGCAGCGTCCAAGCGACCCCTGACAATGAGCAGTTCTTC,CASSVQATPDNEQFF
NA,TRBD2,TRBJ2-5,TRBV29-1,TGCAGCGTTGAGCGGCGGGGGGCCCAAGAGACCCAGTACTTC,CSVERRGAQETQYF
NA,NA,TRBJ1-1,TRBV12-3/TRBV12-4,TGTGCCAGCAAAAGAATGATGAACACTGAAGCTTTCTTT,CASKRMMNTEAFF
NA,NA,TRBJ1-2,TRBV30,TGTGCCTGGAGTATTATGTCAACTGGCTACACCTTC,CAWSIMSTGYTF
NA,NA,TRBJ1-3,TRBV30,TGTGCCTGGACTCAGGTCGGGCTGGGAAACACCATATATTTT,CAWTQVGLGNTIYF
NA,NA,TRBJ1-5,TRBV5-1,TGCGCCAGCAGCGCGGACGGGACCAATCAGCCCCAGCATTTT,CASSADGTNQPQHF
NA,TRBD1,TRBJ2-4,TRBV7-2,TGTGCCAGCCCCCTCCCCGTCCCGGGACAGGCAGGCCTGTGCATTCAGTACTTC,CASPLPVPGQAGLCIQYF
few,TRBD1,TRBJ2-2,TRBV3-1/TRBV3-2,TGTGCCAGCAGCTCCAGACAGGGGGCCGGGGGGGAGCTGTTTTTT,CASSSRQGAGGELFF
few,NA,TRBJ1-5,TRBV6-2/TRBV6-3,TGTGCCAGCAGTTACGGCGAACATCAGCCCCAGCATTTT,CASSYGEHQPQHF
NA,NA,TRBJ2-3,TRBV9,TGTGCCAGCAGCGTAGCTGCAACCACAGATACGCAGTATTTT,CASSVAATTDTQYF
NA,TRBD1,TRBJ2-1,TRBV7-3,TGTGCCAGCAGCCCGGACAGGGCCTCCTACAATGAGCAGTTCTTC,CASSPDRASYNEQFF
NA,NA,TRBJ2-1,TRBV12-3/TRBV12-4,TGTGCCAGCAGTCCTTCCGTGGGGCCAGAGCAGTTCTTC,CASSPSVGPEQFF
once,NA,TRBJ1-4,TRBV5-5,TGTGCCAGCAGCTTGCCTGACACTGAAAAACTGTTTTTT,CASSLPDTEKLFF
NA,TRBD2,TRBJ2-3,TRBV7-2,TGTGCCAGCAGCTTAGGAGCGGGGGGGCGGTCAGATACGCAGTATTTT,CASSLGAGGRSDTQYF
NA,NA,TRBJ2-2,TRBV4-2,TGTGCCAGCAGCCCTCCTAACACCGGGGAGCTGTTTTTT,CASSPPNTGELFF
NA,NA,TRBJ2-3,TRBV11-3,TGTGCCAGCAGCTTAGTGGCTAGCGCAGATACGCAGTATTTT,CASSLVASADTQYF
NA,TRBD2,TRBJ2-2,TRBV27,TGTGCCAGCAGCGCGGGGGGGCGTGTAACCGGGGAGCTGTTTTTT,CASSAGGRVTGELFF
NA,NA,TRBJ1-4,TRBV5-1,TGCGCCAGCAGCTTGGCGGCCGGAGATGAAAAACTGTTTTTT,CASSLAAGDEKLFF
NA,NA,TRBJ1-6,TRBV2,TGTGCCGGGGCCGGGGGCTATAATTCACCCCTCCACTTT,CAGAGGYNSPLHF
NA,TRBD1,TRBJ2-2,TRBV14,TGTGCCAGCAGCCAAGATCGTGGCAGGGGGCCCGGGGAGCTGTTTTTT,CASSQDRGRGPGELFF
NA,NA,TRBJ1-1,TRBV7-9,TGTGCCAGCAGCCACGAAGGGCGGATTTTCTTT,CASSHEGRIFF
NA,NA,TRBJ1-2,TRBV10-2,TGCGCCAGCAGGGACACCTTAGGCTATGGCTACACCTTC,CASRDTLGYGYTF
NA,NA,TRBJ1-4,TRBV19,TGTGCCAGTAGCGCTAGAGGATCAACTAATGAAAAACTGTTTTTT,CASSARGSTNEKLFF
NA,NA,TRBJ1-1,TRBV11-2,TGTGCCAGCAGCTTACACTATACGGGGAGGAGTACTGAAGCTTTCTTT,CASSLHYTGRSTEAFF
NA,NA,TRBJ2-3,TRBV27,TGTGCCAGCAGTCCCCTTGGGGGGAGCACAGATACGCAGTATTTT,CASSPLGGSTDTQYF
NA,NA,TRBJ1-5,TRBV7-9,TGTGCCAGCAGCTTAGTAGGAGAGGCAGGGCTTAGCAATCAGCCCCAGCATTTT,CASSLVGEAGLSNQPQHF
NA,NA,TRBJ2-2,TRBV4-2,TGTGCCAGCAGCTCCCGAGGGGGGATGGAAGGGACCGGGGAGCTGTTTTTT,CASSSRGGMEGTGELFF
NA,NA,TRBJ2-2,TRBV6-4,TGTGCCAGCAGTCCTCAGGGGAATCCCGGGGAGCTGTTTTTT,CASSPQGNPGELFF
NA,NA,TRBJ1-2,TRBV6-2/TRBV6-3,TGTGCCAGCAGTTATGTGTCTGGAAAGGTCGTAACCCGCTATGGCTACACCTTC,CASSYVSGKVVTRYGYTF
NA,NA,TRBJ1-2,TRBV10-1,TGCGCCAGCAGTGTAGGACGGCGAAACTATGGCTACACCTTC,CASSVGRRNYGYTF
NA,NA,TRBJ2-7,TRBV7-9,TGTGCCAGCAGCCGGGAGAATGGGCGGGCCTACGAGCAGTACTTC,CASSRENGRAYEQYF
NA,NA,TRBJ2-5,TRBV9,TGTGCCAGCAGCGCGAGCGGGCAAGAGACCCAGTACTTC,CASSASGQETQYF
NA,TRBD1,TRBJ2-4,TRBV18,TGTGCCAGCTCACCTCAGGGGGCGGGAAACATTCAGTACTTC,CASSPQGAGNIQYF
NA,NA,TRBJ1-1,TRBV11-3,TGTGCCAGCAGCTTACGAGGGACTGAAGCTTTCTTT,CASSLRGTEAFF
NA,NA,TRBJ2-7,TRBV28,TGTGCCAGCAGTTCCCCCCTCTACGAGCAGTACTTC,CASSSPLYEQYF
NA,TRBD1,TRBJ2-2,TRBV5-1,TGCGCCAGCAGCTTCTCGGGTCCGGGACAGGGGACCGGGGAGCTGTTTTTT,CASSFSGPGQGTGELFF
NA,NA,TRBJ2-5,TRBV25-1,TGTGCCAGCAGTGGACAGGGAGGATCAGAGACCCAGTACTTC,CASSGQGGSETQYF
NA,NA,TRBJ2-5,TRBV4-3,TGCGCCAGCAGCCAAGATCGGGGACAAGAGACCCAGTACTTC,CASSQDRGQETQYF
NA,TRBD1,TRBJ2-2,TRBV11-2,TGTGCCAGCAGCTCCAACAGGGGTTCGAACACCGGGGAGCTGTTTTTT,CASSSNRGSNTGELFF
NA,NA,TRBJ1-2,TRBV5-1,TGCGCCAGCAGGGAGGGGGGAGCCAACTATGGCTACACCTTC,CASREGGANYGYTF
once,NA,TRBJ1-2,TRBV3-1/TRBV3-2,TGTGCCAGCAGCCCGGGCAGTAACTATGGCTACACCTTC,CASSPGSNYGYTF
NA,NA,TRBJ1-3,TRBV15,TGTGCCACCAGCAGAGTACCCCAAAACACCATATATTTT,CATSRVPQNTIYF
NA,NA,TRBJ2-3,TRBV7-6,TGTGCCAGCAGCCCCAGCCGGGCAGATACGCAGTATTTT,CASSPSRADTQYF
NA,NA,TRBJ1-5,TRBV19,TGTGCCAGTAGTCCTGGACAGTTTTATCAGCCCCAGCATTTT,CASSPGQFYQPQHF